A selection of T cell receptor beta chains follows, all from one sample in a study of T cells expressing NK-cell markers. TCRdb re-called the 5' RACE reads and catalogs CDR3 proteins one per entry, DNA excluded. This sample's table reports 400,000 to 550,000 distinct CDR3 sequences. Sequenced sample: blood T cells: a sorted CD56 or NKG2C T cell subset, CD4+ or CD8+ T cells, or bulk PBMC T cells (not recorded which). Receptors originate from a woman between 18 and 70 years old in good health. CDR3s include the opening cysteine and the closing phenylalanine or tryptophan.

v_call	j_call	cdr3_aa
TRBV20-1	TRBJ2-5	CSADGGEETQYF
TRBV20-1	TRBJ2-7	CSARPQLAAWEQYF
TRBV6-5	TRBJ2-3	CASSFGGSWTDTQYF
TRBV11-2	TRBJ2-1	CASSFNYAGTSGVNEQFF
TRBV29-1	TRBJ2-3	CSAEGTYIRQTATDTQYF
TRBV2	TRBJ1-5	CASSENYGQGLNTQPQHF
TRBV19	TRBJ1-2	CASKGDRGSEGYTF
TRBV7-2	TRBJ2-5	CASSRGDGETQYF
TRBV5-1	TRBJ2-7	CASSFGTSGSYEQYF
TRBV6-5	TRBJ2-3	CASSYVGMADTQYF
TRBV14	TRBJ2-3	CASSHRIGTDTQYF
TRBV3-1	TRBJ2-3	CASSQDATLDGTQYF
TRBV27	TRBJ1-1	CASSLNGLYTEAFF
TRBV6-5	TRBJ1-4	CASSFGRVSNEKLFF
TRBV5-1	TRBJ2-3	CASSLVSFADTQYF
TRBV29-1	TRBJ2-7	CSGLLAGGYEQYF
TRBV24-1	TRBJ1-1	CATSDWSVESTEAFF
TRBV20-1	TRBJ2-3	CSARVRGGSSYTQYF
TRBV6-2/TRBV6-3	TRBJ2-1	CASSLLASGFYNEQFF
TRBV7-7	TRBJ2-3	CASSLGPTSDTQYF
TRBV6-6	TRBJ2-4	CASSYSPGDIQYF
TRBV5-1	TRBJ1-6	CASSLDRENSPLHF
TRBV28	TRBJ2-1	CASSGPRDINEQFF
TRBV9	TRBJ2-1	CASSPTTASSGAYNEQFF
TRBV29-1	TRBJ1-2	CSVRDRENYGYTF
TRBV5-6	TRBJ1-2	CASSLLDYGYTF
TRBV20-1	TRBJ1-3	CSARAASQGARSGNTIYF
TRBV25-1	TRBJ2-7	CASSDYGTSGNYEQYF
TRBV12-5	TRBJ2-3	CASGLNRGTSTDTQYF
TRBV7-2	TRBJ2-7	CASRLAGAREQYF